These 17 T cell receptor beta chains originate from one sample sequenced in a study of blood T cell repertoires in COVID-19. TCRdb's table, derived via immunoSEQ multiplex PCR, lists solely in-frame clones and lacks some. This sample yields 300,000 or so clones, of which about nine tenths are seen a single time; approximately 2.9% belongs to the top ten. The source material was PBMCs or T cells enriched from blood (not recorded which). The receptors derive from a woman aged 45-59 years who had been exposed to COVID-19.

V is TRBV5-1 and J is TRBJ2-2; D possibly corresponds to TRBD2 (5 bases). CDR1 is SGHRS, CDR2 YFSETQ, per germline. V lost 4 bases, J lost 5 bases, and 21 bases lay in between. This CDR3 is built from 17 residues. CDR3 region: CASSPAPWRRATGELFF. CDR3 sequence (DNA): TGCGCCAGCAGCCCTGCCCCGTGGAGGAGAGCTACCGGGGAGCTGTTTTTT.

This clone has only one observation. This rearrangement joins TRBV6-2 or TRBV6-3 to TRBJ2-7; maybe TRBD1 (6 bases). Germline V lookup: CDR1 MNHEY, CDR2 SVGEGT. This CDR3 has 16 amino acids. The V gene lost 3 bases and the J gene lost 6 bases, with 21 bases spanning the gap. The CDR3 nucleotides are TGTGCCAGCAGTTATGGGTCGCGGCAGGGGACGGCCGAGCAGTACTTC. This codes for CASSYGSRQGTAEQYF.

The rearrangement links TRBV28 to TRBJ1-3, with TRBD1 matching over 8 bases. Trimming at V came to 6 bases and at J to 5 bases, leaving 9 bases not matched to a gene. Per the germline V gene, CDR1 is MDHEN and CDR2 is SYDVKM. The CDR3 covers 15 residues. This CDR3 reads CASSTSWTGRNTIYF. Here the CDR3 DNA reads TGTGCCAGCAGCACTTCCTGGACAGGGAGAAACACCATATATTTT.

The chain joins TRBV14 to TRBJ1-5; D is unclear. V was shortened by 4 bases and J by 2 bases, with 21 bases between the two germline ends. The CDR3 is 18 residues long. The germline V gene encodes CDR1 SGHDN and CDR2 FVKESK. The CDR3 loop reads CASSLAPPGRDGNQPQHF. CDR3 in DNA: TGTGCCAGCAGCCTAGCCCCCCCGGGGAGGGATGGCAATCAGCCCCAGCATTTT.

J is TRBJ1-5 and V is TRBV18; 7 nucleotides match TRBD1. This CDR3 spans 15 amino acids. Per the germline V gene, CDR1 is KGHSH and CDR2 is LQKENI. V was pared by 2 bases and J by 4 bases, with 5 bases of the junction left unmatched. The CDR3 DNA sequence: TGTGCCAGCTCACCATCAGGGGGACAAAATCAGCCCCAGCATTTT. This gives the protein CASSPSGGQNQPQHF.

This clone has a handful of counts. The chain is built from TRBV6-4 and TRBJ1-6, with D unclear. Trimming left V 5 bases short and J 1 base short, with 3 bases between. The CDR3 has 13 amino acids. The germline CDR1 and CDR2 sequences are MRHNA and SNTAGT. The CDR3 loop reads CASSTSYNSPLHF. As DNA, the CDR3 is TGTGCCAGCAGTACTTCCTATAATTCACCCCTCCACTTT.

The rearrangement links TRBV7-6 to TRBJ1-5; perhaps TRBD1 as D (6 bases). This CDR3 has 15 amino acids. CDR1 is SGHVS, CDR2 FNYEAQ, per germline. V was shortened by 5 bases and J by 5 bases, with 16 bases between the two germline ends. The CDR3 sequence is CASSQSTGYHQPQHF. The CDR3, as DNA: TGTGCCAGCAGCCAAAGTACAGGGTACCATCAGCCCCAGCATTTT.

The rearrangement uses TRBV19 and TRBJ2-7; a weak D match, TRBD1 (6 bases). The CDR3 is 15 residues long. From germline, CDR1 is LNHDA and CDR2 SQIVND (reference sequence). V was trimmed by 5 bases and J by 5 bases, leaving 19 bases between them. DNA of the CDR3: TGTGCCAGTAGTTTCAGACGGGACAAACCTAACGAGCAGTACTTC. Translation: CASSFRRDKPNEQYF.

J is TRBJ1-1 and V is TRBV19, with 7 bases that match TRBD1. After removal of 6 bases from V and 6 bases from J, the junction contained 4 bases not matched to a gene. This CDR3 has 12 residues. CDR1 and CDR2 from the germline V gene are LNHDA and SQIVND (reference sequence). CDR3 sequence: CASRRDSAEAFF. The CDR3 DNA reads TGTGCCAGTAGAAGGGACAGCGCTGAAGCTTTCTTT.

The rearrangement joins TRBV2 to TRBJ2-1; 7 bases agree with TRBD1. Germline CDR1 and CDR2: SNHLY and FYNNEI. This CDR3 has 16 amino acids. V lost 0 bases to trimming and J lost 0 bases; unmatched junction nucleotides: 2. Here the CDR3 DNA reads TGTGCCAGCAGTGAAGCGGGGGACAGCTCCTACAATGAGCAGTTCTTC. Translated: CASSEAGDSSYNEQFF.

This chain connects TRBV4-1 to TRBJ2-5; 11 bases fit TRBD2. This CDR3 has 17 residues. The junction had 12 bases not matched to a gene; V was cut back by 4 bases and J by 5 bases. CDR1 and CDR2 from the germline V gene are MGHRA and YSYEKL. The CDR3, as DNA: TGCGCCAGCAGCCCTCTTAGCGGGGGGGGCAGTCGGGAGACCCAGTACTTC. This codes for CASSPLSGGGSRETQYF.

V and J are TRBV28 and TRBJ1-2, with a possible D match to TRBD1 (6 bases). Germline V gene sequence: CDR1 MDHEN, CDR2 SYDVKM. The CDR3 contains 17 residues. The V end was cut by 2 bases, the J end by 1 base, with 17 bases between. The CDR3 spells CASSLRRPGALNYGYTF. DNA for the CDR3: TGTGCCAGCAGTTTAAGACGCCCAGGGGCCCTTAACTATGGCTACACCTTC.

The chain carries TRBV4-2 and TRBJ2-1, with a possible D match to TRBD2 (6 bases). V was shortened by 6 bases and J by 5 bases, with 23 bases between the two germline ends. From germline, CDR1 is LGHNA and CDR2 YNFKEQ. This CDR3 contains 17 residues. In nucleotides, the CDR3 is TGTGCCAGCAGTCCTAATTCCTTCGCGGGGATAGACAATGAGCAGTTCTTC. Residues: CASSPNSFAGIDNEQFF.

The CDR3 DNA reads TGCAGCGTCCTTTACAGGGCTGACACTGAAGCTTTCTTT. Translating gives CSVLYRADTEAFF. V usage is TRBV29-1 and J usage is TRBJ1-1; the D gene is possibly TRBD1 (6 bases). Germline CDR1 reads SQVTM; CDR2 reads ANQGSEA. The CDR3 contains 13 residues. Trimming cost V 6 bases and J 3 bases, with 14 bases left between them.

This chain connects TRBV6-5 to TRBJ1-5, with 8 nucleotides matching TRBD1. V dropped 6 bases and J dropped 3; count of bases not matched to a gene: 4. This CDR3 contains 14 residues. Germline loops: CDR1 MNHEY, CDR2 SVGAGI. The CDR3 here is CASRGQGNNQPQHF. Here the CDR3 DNA reads TGTGCCAGCAGAGGACAGGGAAACAATCAGCCCCAGCATTTT.

About this clone itself: This CDR3 is also generated by other DNA sequences in the sample. The V call is TRBV15, the J call TRBJ1-3, with D uncertain. V lost 0 bases, J lost 4 bases, and 7 bases lay in between. From germline, CDR1 is LNHNV and CDR2 YYDKDF (reference sequence). CDR3 length equals 14 residues. For the CDR3, the DNA is TGTGCCACCAGCAGAGATCGTTCCGGAAACACCATATATTTT. Its translation is CATSRDRSGNTIYF.

The gene calls are TRBV4-1 and TRBJ2-7; 8 positions match TRBD2. There are 16 residues in the CDR3. Germline trimming cut 4 bases from V and 3 bases from J; bases unmatched to any gene: 11. Germline assignment: CDR1 MGHRA and CDR2 YSYEKL. For the CDR3, the DNA is TGCGCCAGCAGCCCGCCCGGGGGAGCGGGGGTCTACGAGCAGTACTTC. This encodes CASSPPGGAGVYEQYF.